The 32 T cell receptor beta chains below were found in one sample sequenced in a study of blood T cell repertoires in COVID-19. The method was immunoSEQ multiplex PCR; TCRdb's version includes in-frame clones alone and lacks a portion of them. The data show around 470,000 clones, with about 88% seen just once and roughly 0.9% held by the top ten. Sequences were obtained from peripheral blood. These receptors all stem from a man between 18 and 29 years old with COVID-19, enrolled during active disease.

The chain employs TRBV6-5 and TRBJ2-7; D might be TRBD2 (6 bases). Trimming removed 7 bases at V and 7 bases at J, with 11 bases between. The CDR3 sequence is 11 residues long. CDR1 and CDR2 (germline): MNHEY, SVGAGI. CDR3 bases: TGTGCCAGCACCCGGGGGAGAGAGCAGTACTTC. It specifies CASTRGREQYF.

The table lists this clone with a count of one. This CDR3 reads CASSSSGVYEQYF. CDR3 DNA sequence: TGTGCCAGCAGCTCCTCAGGGGTTTACGAGCAGTACTTC. This sequence joins TRBV5-4 and TRBJ2-7; D is possibly TRBD1 (6 bases). CDR3 size: 13 residues. Trimming took off 3 bases at V and 4 bases at J, with 11 bases between the two ends. CDR1 is SGHNT and CDR2 is YYREEE in the germline V gene (reference sequence).

Only a few counts were recorded for this clone. V is TRBV3-1 (or the pseudogene TRBV3-2) and J is TRBJ2-2; a possible D gene is TRBD2 (6 bases). The V gene lost 4 bases and the J gene lost 0 bases, with 12 bases spanning the gap. The germline gives CDR1 LGHDT, CDR2 YNNKEL (reference sequence). There are 16 residues in the CDR3. CDR3 sequence (DNA): TGTGCCAGCAGCCGACTAGGGAGCGCGAACACCGGGGAGCTGTTTTTT. Translation gives CASSRLGSANTGELFF.

For the CDR3, the DNA is TGCGCCAGAACTCAATCATGGGGCGATCAGCCCCAGCATTTT. Translating gives CARTQSWGDQPQHF. The rearrangement uses TRBV23-1 and TRBJ1-5; maybe TRBD1 (5 bases). TRBV23-1 is identified as an open reading frame with a role that is uncertain. The CDR3 extends over 14 amino acids. The V and J ends lost 9 bases and 5 bases respectively, with 17 bases between them.

Turning to this clone: In the same sample, other DNA sequences code for this CDR3. This chain links TRBV4-1 with TRBJ2-1; 15 nucleotides match TRBD2. The ends lost 4 bases at V and 2 bases at J; junction bases unmatched: 3. This CDR3 is built from 17 residues. CDR1 MGHRA and CDR2 YSYEKL come from the germline V gene. The CDR3: CASSPGLAGGPYNEQFF. The CDR3 nucleotides are TGCGCCAGCAGCCCGGGACTAGCGGGAGGTCCCTACAATGAGCAGTTCTTC.

V and J are TRBV11-2 and TRBJ1-1; possibly TRBD1 for D (5 bases). CDR1 is SGHAT, CDR2 FQNNGV, per germline. Deletions cut 6 bases from V and 5 bases from J, with 19 bases between. The CDR3 has 15 amino acids. CDR3 nucleotides: TGTGCCAGCAGATCCGACGTGCGGGGGGTAACTGAAGCTTTCTTT. It translates to CASRSDVRGVTEAFF. Full variable domain (outside the CDR3, taken from reference TRBV11-2 and TRBJ1-1): EAGVAQSPRYKIIEKRQSVAFWCNPISGHATLYWYQQILGQGPKLLIQFQNNGVVDDSQLPKDRFSAERLKGVDSTLKIQPAKLEDSAVYLCASRSDVRGVTEAFFGQGTRLTVV.

The CDR3 sequence: CASSLLSGYFQETQYF. The CDR3 DNA sequence: TGTGCCAGCAGCCTCCTATCAGGGTATTTCCAAGAGACCCAGTACTTC. This chain uses TRBV7-8 with TRBJ2-5, with a tentative D call TRBD1 (5 bases). Trimming took off 5 bases at V and 1 base at J, with 17 bases between the two ends. The CDR3 contains 16 residues. Germline V gene data show CDR1 as SGHVS and CDR2 as FQNEAQ.

This sequence joins TRBV5-1 and TRBJ1-1; no definite D call. CDR1 and CDR2 from the germline V gene are SGHRS and YFSETQ. CDR3 size: 14 residues. Trimming removed 3 bases at V and 0 bases at J, with 9 bases between. The DNA of the CDR3 is TGCGCCAGCAGCTCGCGGATCATGAACACTGAAGCTTTCTTT. Translation gives CASSSRIMNTEAFF. The whole variable domain, filled in from reference TRBV5-1 and TRBJ1-1, reads KAGVTQTPRYLIKTRGQQVTLSCSPISGHRSVSWYQQTPGQGLQFLFEYFSETQRNKGNFPGRFSGRQFSNSRSEMNVSTLELGDSALYLCASSSRIMNTEAFFGQGTRLTVV.

The chain combines TRBV30 with TRBJ2-5, with 9 positions matching TRBD2. V lost 2 bases and J lost 2; bases outside the gene matches: 6. Germline assignment: CDR1 GTSNPN and CDR2 SVGIG (reference sequence). The CDR3 is made up of 15 amino acids. The CDR3 nucleotides read TGTGCCTGGAGTAATGGGCTAGCGGGGCAAGAGACCCAGTACTTC. Its protein product is CAWSNGLAGQETQYF.

The chain uses TRBV19 and TRBJ2-1; 11 bases line up with TRBD2. CDR3 length: 16 amino acids. Germline V gene data show CDR1 as LNHDA and CDR2 as SQIVND (reference sequence). The J segment lost 7 bases and the V segment lost 4 bases, leaving 9 bases of the junction unmatched. CDR3 DNA sequence: TGTGCCAGTAGTAGAACTAGCGGGAGTTCGGTTAATGAGCAGTTCTTC. This sequence encodes CASSRTSGSSVNEQFF.

The CDR3, as DNA: TGTGCCATCAGTGAGTCGCAACAGGCCCTGGAGCTGTTTTTT. Translated: CAISESQQALELFF. The rearrangement joins TRBV10-3 to TRBJ2-2; the D gene is possibly TRBD1 (5 bases). The germline V gene has CDR1 ENHRY and CDR2 SYGVKD. V was trimmed by 0 bases and J by 10 bases, leaving 12 bases between them. This CDR3 is built from 14 residues.

For the CDR3, the DNA is TGTGCCAGCAGCTTGCCCTTTAACCGGGGTTCCCCCCGCACAGATACGCAGTATTTT. It translates to CASSLPFNRGSPRTDTQYF. The chain uses TRBV5-4 and TRBJ2-3; D perhaps matches TRBD2 (5 bases). V was pared by 1 base and J by 1 base, with 22 bases between. The CDR3 has 19 residues. Germline V gene sequence: CDR1 SGHNT, CDR2 YYREEE (reference sequence). The whole variable domain, remainder taken from reference TRBV5-4 and TRBJ2-3, is ETGVTQSPTHLIKTRGQQVTLRCSSQSGHNTVSWYQQALGQGPQFIFQYYREEENGRGNFPPRFSGLQFPNYSSELNVNALELDDSALYLCASSLPFNRGSPRTDTQYFGPGTRLTVL.

J is TRBJ2-2 and V is TRBV24-1, with D possibly being TRBD2 (5 bases). The germline V gene encodes CDR1 KGHDR and CDR2 SFDVKD. CDR3 size: 14 residues. The V gene lost 5 bases and the J gene lost 4 bases, with 10 bases spanning the gap. CDR3 sequence: CATSGSAPTGELFF. The CDR3 DNA reads as TGTGCCACCAGTGGTAGCGCTCCCACCGGGGAGCTGTTTTTT.

The J gene is TRBJ1-2, the V gene TRBV5-6; 9 nucleotides agree with TRBD1. V gave up 6 bases and J gave up 4 bases; unmatched junction bases: 13. The CDR3 has 16 residues. Germline V gene sequence: CDR1 SGHDT, CDR2 YYEEEE. This CDR3 is CASTAYFGQGLYGYTF. CDR3 nucleotides: TGTGCCAGCACAGCATATTTCGGACAGGGGCTCTATGGCTACACCTTC.

This chain links TRBV11-3 with TRBJ1-1; 7 positions agree with TRBD1. The germline gives CDR1 SGHNT, CDR2 YENEEA. J was trimmed by 5 bases and V by 5 bases; bases with no gene match: 5. The CDR3 has 13 residues. The CDR3 nucleotides are TGTGCCAGCAGCCCTGGGACAGCAACTGAAGCTTTCTTT. Translation gives CASSPGTATEAFF.

The rearrangement uses TRBV4-1 and TRBJ2-1; 7 nucleotides agree with TRBD2. V trimming: 1 base; J trimming: 1 base; junction bases outside the gene matches: 7. This CDR3 contains 17 residues. CDR1 MGHRA and CDR2 YSYEKL come from the germline V gene. DNA for the CDR3: TGCGCCAGCAGCCAAGCTCCTAGCGGTTTTTCCTACAATGAGCAGTTCTTC. This sequence encodes CASSQAPSGFSYNEQFF.

The chain employs TRBV4-2 and TRBJ2-1; TRBD1 agrees at 7 bases. The V gene end was trimmed by 0 bases and the J gene end by 0 bases; junction bases not matched to a gene: 14. The CDR3 has 20 amino acids. The germline V gene has CDR1 LGHNA and CDR2 YNFKEQ. The CDR3 reads CASSQDRGWRAQSSYNEQFF. The CDR3 DNA follows: TGTGCCAGCAGCCAAGACAGGGGGTGGCGGGCCCAAAGCTCCTACAATGAGCAGTTCTTC.

The rearrangement uses TRBV27 and TRBJ2-1; 10 nucleotides align to TRBD2. This CDR3 contains 16 residues. After removal of 7 bases from V and 0 bases from J, the junction contained 6 bases not matched to a gene. Germline V gene sequence: CDR1 MNHEY, CDR2 SMNVEV (reference sequence). CDR3 nucleotides: TGTGCCAGCAAGATGGTAGCGGGGGGCTCCTACAATGAGCAGTTCTTC. This translates into CASKMVAGGSYNEQFF.

The J gene is TRBJ2-6, the V gene TRBV18; 7 bases line up with TRBD1. V lost 2 bases and J lost 1; bases outside the gene matches: 23. The CDR3 length is 23 residues. Germline values: CDR1 KGHSH, CDR2 LQKENI. The chain's CDR3 is CASSPISQLTKGAISSGANVLTF. CDR3 DNA sequence: TGTGCCAGCTCACCAATATCCCAACTCACCAAGGGGGCAATTTCTTCTGGGGCCAACGTCCTGACTTTC.

This clone appeared a single time. The V gene is TRBV11-3, the J gene TRBJ1-6; D is possibly TRBD1 (5 bases). Germline V gene lookup returns CDR1 SGHNT and CDR2 YENEEA. V shed 5 bases and J shed 7 bases, with 18 bases lying between them. The CDR3 is 16 residues long. The CDR3: CASSREQGFHNSPLHF. The DNA of the CDR3 is TGTGCCAGCAGCCGTGAGCAGGGCTTTCACAATTCACCCCTCCACTTT.

This sequence joins TRBV2 and TRBJ1-4, with 7 bases lining up with TRBD1. This CDR3 contains 13 residues. Germline values: CDR1 SNHLY, CDR2 FYNNEI. J lost 5 bases, V lost 7 bases, and 4 bases had no gene match. CDR3 in amino acids: CASKATGNEKLFF. The CDR3 DNA is TGTGCCAGCAAAGCGACAGGGAATGAAAAACTGTTTTTT. Combining the CDR3 with reference TRBV2 and TRBJ1-4 gives the whole variable domain EPEVTQTPSHQVTQMGQEVILRCVPISNHLYFYWYRQILGQKVEFLVSFYNNEISEKSEIFDDQFSVERPDGSNFTLKIRSTKLEDSAMYFCASKATGNEKLFFGSGTQLSVL.

V gene TRBV30 combines with J gene TRBJ2-2; 7 positions agree with TRBD2. Germline trimming cut 2 bases from V and 5 bases from J; bases unmatched to any gene: 8. Germline V CDR1 and CDR2: GTSNPN, SVGIG (reference sequence). The CDR3 is made up of 15 amino acids. This chain's CDR3 is CAWSPSGKSTGELFF. Here the CDR3 DNA reads TGTGCCTGGAGTCCCAGCGGGAAATCTACCGGGGAGCTGTTTTTT.

This chain joins TRBV5-8 and TRBJ1-6; D not resolved. The CDR3 runs 14 residues. Germline assignment: CDR1 SGHTS and CDR2 YDEGEE. V lost 0 bases to trimming and J lost 8 bases, with 9 bases between them. The chain's CDR3 is CASSLVGRHSPLHF. The CDR3 region has the DNA TGTGCCAGCAGCTTGGTTGGGAGACATTCACCCCTCCACTTT.

The chain's CDR3 is CVSEGSYEQYF. The CDR3 nucleotides read TGCGTTTCGGAGGGGTCCTACGAGCAGTACTTC. V and J are TRBV5-1 and TRBJ2-7, with a possible D match to TRBD2 (6 bases). CDR3 length: 11 amino acids. Looked up from germline, CDR1 is SGHRS and CDR2 is YFSETQ.

V and J are TRBV29-1 and TRBJ2-7; 10 nucleotides line up with TRBD1. There are 13 residues in the CDR3. The germline V gene encodes CDR1 SQVTM and CDR2 ANQGSEA. The trim removed 6 bases at V and 3 bases at J, leaving 5 bases unmatched. CDR3 nucleotide sequence: TGCAGCGTGGGGGGGGACAGGGGCTACGAGCAGTACTTC. Its protein product is CSVGGDRGYEQYF.

The chain carries TRBV5-1 and TRBJ2-1; 7 bases map to TRBD2. In germline, CDR1 is SGHRS, CDR2 YFSETQ. The V gene end was trimmed by 6 bases and the J gene end by 0 bases; junction bases not matched to a gene: 9. The CDR3 loop spans 16 amino acids. As DNA, the CDR3 is TGCGCCAGCACCCCGGGGGGACCCTACTCCTACAATGAGCAGTTCTTC. This sequence encodes CASTPGGPYSYNEQFF.

This clone was recorded a few times. The rearrangement joins TRBV7-2 to TRBJ1-6; maybe TRBD1 (5 bases). The CDR3 sequence is 15 residues long. V lost 5 bases to trimming and J lost 5 bases, with 13 bases between them. In germline, CDR1 is SGHTA, CDR2 FQGNSA. CDR3 coding DNA: TGTGCCAGCAGCCCTCGGGGGGGTAATAATTCACCCCTCCACTTT. Residues: CASSPRGGNNSPLHF.

The rearrangement links TRBV10-3 to TRBJ2-3; 9 nucleotides match TRBD1. Germline V gene lookup returns CDR1 ENHRY and CDR2 SYGVKD. With 10 bases clipped from V and 4 bases from J, the junction kept 6 bases outside the gene matches. CDR3 length: 13 residues. CDR3 sequence: CATEGQGADTQYF. In DNA, the CDR3 is TGTGCCACCGAGGGACAGGGCGCAGATACGCAGTATTTT.

The CDR3 here is CSVGGPATPQHF. In DNA, the CDR3 is TGCAGCGTTGGGGGGCCAGCTACGCCCCAGCATTTT. V and J are TRBV29-1 and TRBJ1-5, with D perhaps TRBD1 (6 bases). Germline lookup yields CDR1 SQVTM and CDR2 ANQGSEA. Deletions cut 4 bases from V and 9 bases from J, with 13 bases between. This CDR3 has 12 residues.

V gene TRBV19 combines with J gene TRBJ2-1; 9 bases are shared with TRBD1. Germline V CDR1 and CDR2: LNHDA, SQIVND (reference sequence). The CDR3 spans 16 residues. With 5 bases clipped from V and 6 bases from J, the junction kept 11 bases outside the gene matches. In DNA, the CDR3 is TGTGCCAGTAGTTTAAGGAGGACAGGGGTCGTCAATGAGCAGTTCTTC. Amino acid sequence: CASSLRRTGVVNEQFF. The whole variable domain, filled in from reference TRBV19 and TRBJ2-1, reads DGGITQSPKYLFRKEGQNVTLSCEQNLNHDAMYWYRQDPGQGLRLIYYSQIVNDFQKGDIAEGYSVSREKKESFPLTVTSAQKNPTAFYLCASSLRRTGVVNEQFFGPGTRLTVL.

The chain has TRBV14 and TRBJ2-1; TRBD1 agrees at 7 bases. This CDR3 comprises 14 residues. Germline V gene data show CDR1 as SGHDN and CDR2 as FVKESK. V lost 7 bases, J lost 2 bases, and 5 bases stayed unmatched. The CDR3 here is CASNRQGPYNEQFF. The CDR3 DNA reads TGTGCCAGCAATAGACAGGGACCCTACAATGAGCAGTTCTTC. Combining the CDR3 with reference TRBV14 and TRBJ2-1 gives the whole variable domain EAGVTQFPSHSVIEKGQTVTLRCDPISGHDNLYWYRRVMGKEIKFLLHFVKESKQDESGMPNNRFLAERTGGTYSTLKVQPAELEDSGVYFCASNRQGPYNEQFFGPGTRLTVL.

This chain links TRBV5-4 with TRBJ1-4; possibly TRBD1 for D (5 bases). Germline V CDR1 and CDR2: SGHNT, YYREEE (reference sequence). The V and J ends lost 4 bases and 4 bases respectively, with 14 bases between them. The CDR3 loop spans 15 amino acids. CDR3 coding DNA: TGTGCCAGCAGCCCCGGGGGAACATTTAATGAAAAACTGTTTTTT. It translates to CASSPGGTFNEKLFF. The whole variable domain, filled in from reference TRBV5-4 and TRBJ1-4, reads ETGVTQSPTHLIKTRGQQVTLRCSSQSGHNTVSWYQQALGQGPQFIFQYYREEENGRGNFPPRFSGLQFPNYSSELNVNALELDDSALYLCASSPGGTFNEKLFFGSGTQLSVL.